This TCR beta chain was identified in a study of CD8+CD57+ T cells in acquired aplastic anemia. Study information: The DNA of sorted CD4+ and CD8+ cells averaged around 3 ug. Study findings and constraints: Levels of CD8+ Simpson's diversity were not significantly distinct in patients versus controls. Patients and controls shared 25 to 35 CD8+ CDR3 sequences, which appeared highly expressed in patients and within their immunodominant clones.

The authors sequenced patients whose flow cytometry had shown CD8+CD57+ cell expansion. Therapy had not been given to patients before blood sampling. Genomic DNA constituted the template upon which TCR beta VDJ and CDR3 profiling was performed. A single record per CDR3 protein comes from TCRdb applying MiXCR to the reads. This sample carries 210,000 or so distinct CDR3 sequences, 40% to 60% of them seen once, and the ten largest clones take just under 20%. In regard to this clonotype: What it binds is not known.

In germline, CDR1 is SNHLY, CDR2 FYNNEI. V shed 6 bases, J shed 4 bases, and the junction held 14 bases outside the gene matches. The CDR3 has 16 residues. Sequencing used sorted CD4+, CD8+, or CD8+CD57+ T cells (not recorded which) from PBMCs. J is TRBJ2-7 and V is TRBV2, with TRBD1 matching 8 bases. The clonotype was recovered from a human donor with aplastic anemia. CDR3 in amino acids: CASSLEGRGLKYEQYF. The CDR3 DNA follows: TGTGCCAGCAGCTTAGAGGGCAGGGGGCTCAAGTACGAGCAGTACTTC.